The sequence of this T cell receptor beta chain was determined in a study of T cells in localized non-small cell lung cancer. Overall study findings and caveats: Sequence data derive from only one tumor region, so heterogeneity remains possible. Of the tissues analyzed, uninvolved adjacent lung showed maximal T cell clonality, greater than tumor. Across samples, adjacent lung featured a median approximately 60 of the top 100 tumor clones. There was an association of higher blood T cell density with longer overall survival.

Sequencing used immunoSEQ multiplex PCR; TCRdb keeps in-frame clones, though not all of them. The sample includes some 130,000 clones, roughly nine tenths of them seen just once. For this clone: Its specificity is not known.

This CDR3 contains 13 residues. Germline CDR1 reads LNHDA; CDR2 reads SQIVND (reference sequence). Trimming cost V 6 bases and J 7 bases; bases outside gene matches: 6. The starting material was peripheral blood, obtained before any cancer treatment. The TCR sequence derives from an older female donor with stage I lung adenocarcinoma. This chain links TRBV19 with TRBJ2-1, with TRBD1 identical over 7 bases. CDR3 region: CASRQGWINEQFF. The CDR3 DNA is TGTGCCAGTAGACAGGGGTGGATAAATGAGCAGTTCTTC.